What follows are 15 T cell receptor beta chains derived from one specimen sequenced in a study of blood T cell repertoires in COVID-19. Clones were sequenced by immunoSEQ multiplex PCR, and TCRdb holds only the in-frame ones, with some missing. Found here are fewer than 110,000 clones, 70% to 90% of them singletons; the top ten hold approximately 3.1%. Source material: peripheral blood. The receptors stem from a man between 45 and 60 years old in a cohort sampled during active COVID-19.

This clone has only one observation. CDR3 nucleotides: TGTGCCAGCAGTTATCGACAGGGACGCGACGAGCAGTACTTC. This encodes CASSYRQGRDEQYF. V gene TRBV6-5 combines with J gene TRBJ2-7; 7 bases are shared with TRBD1. V shed 3 bases, J shed 5 bases, and the junction held 7 bases outside the gene matches. This CDR3 is built from 14 residues. CDR1 MNHEY and CDR2 SVGAGI come from the germline V gene.

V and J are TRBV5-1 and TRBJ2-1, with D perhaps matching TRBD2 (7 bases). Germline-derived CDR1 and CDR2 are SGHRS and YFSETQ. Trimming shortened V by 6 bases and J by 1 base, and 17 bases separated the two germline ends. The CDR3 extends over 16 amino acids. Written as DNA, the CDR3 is TGCGCCAGCACCCCTGGTGCGGGGGCTTCCTACAATGAGCAGTTCTTC. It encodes CASTPGAGASYNEQFF.

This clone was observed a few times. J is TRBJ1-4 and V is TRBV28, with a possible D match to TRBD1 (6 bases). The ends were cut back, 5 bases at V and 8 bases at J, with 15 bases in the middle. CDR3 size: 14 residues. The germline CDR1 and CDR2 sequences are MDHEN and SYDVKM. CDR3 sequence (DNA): TGTGCCAGCAGTAAGGGCCAGGGGAGAGAAAAACTGTTTTTT. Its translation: CASSKGQGREKLFF.

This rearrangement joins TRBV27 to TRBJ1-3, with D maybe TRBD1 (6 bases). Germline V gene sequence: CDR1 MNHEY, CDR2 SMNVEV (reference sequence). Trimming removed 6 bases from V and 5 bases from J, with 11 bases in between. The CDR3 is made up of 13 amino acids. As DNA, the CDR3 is TGTGCCAGCAGGGGGGCAGAGCGAAACACCATATATTTT. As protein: CASRGAERNTIYF.

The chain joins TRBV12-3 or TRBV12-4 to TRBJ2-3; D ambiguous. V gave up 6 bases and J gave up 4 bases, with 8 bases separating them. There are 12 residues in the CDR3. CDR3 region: CASSPRADTQYF. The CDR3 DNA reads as TGTGCCAGCAGCCCCCGAGCAGATACGCAGTATTTT.

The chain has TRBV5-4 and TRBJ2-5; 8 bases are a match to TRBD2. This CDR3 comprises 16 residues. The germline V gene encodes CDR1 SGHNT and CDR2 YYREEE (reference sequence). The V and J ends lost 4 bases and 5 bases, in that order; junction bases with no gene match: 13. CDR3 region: CASSPVGRGVSETQYF. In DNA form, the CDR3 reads TGTGCCAGCAGCCCAGTCGGGCGGGGGGTATCGGAGACCCAGTACTTC.

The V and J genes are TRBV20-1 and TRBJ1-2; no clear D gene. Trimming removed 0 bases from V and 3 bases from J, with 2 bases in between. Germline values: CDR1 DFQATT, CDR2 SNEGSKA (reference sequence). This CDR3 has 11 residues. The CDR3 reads CSARDDYGYTF. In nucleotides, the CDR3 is TGCAGTGCTAGAGACGACTATGGCTACACCTTC.

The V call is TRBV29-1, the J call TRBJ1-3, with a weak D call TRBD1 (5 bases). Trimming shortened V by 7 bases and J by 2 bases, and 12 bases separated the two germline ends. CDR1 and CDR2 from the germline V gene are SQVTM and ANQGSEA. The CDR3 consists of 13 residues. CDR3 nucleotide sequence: TGCAGCGCCGGGGGTCGGGCTGGAAACACCATATATTTT. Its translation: CSAGGRAGNTIYF.

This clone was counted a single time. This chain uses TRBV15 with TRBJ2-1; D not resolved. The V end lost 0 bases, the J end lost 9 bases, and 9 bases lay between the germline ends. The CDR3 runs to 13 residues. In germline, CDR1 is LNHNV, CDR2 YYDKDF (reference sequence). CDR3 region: CATSREIAGEQFF. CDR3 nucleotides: TGTGCCACCAGCAGAGAGATAGCCGGTGAGCAGTTCTTC.

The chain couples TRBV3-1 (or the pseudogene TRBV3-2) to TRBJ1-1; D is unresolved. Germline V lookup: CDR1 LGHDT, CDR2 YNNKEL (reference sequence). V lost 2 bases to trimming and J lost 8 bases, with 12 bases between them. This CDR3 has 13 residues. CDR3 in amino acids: CASSQREAVEAFF. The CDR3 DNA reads TGTGCCAGCAGCCAAAGGGAGGCAGTCGAAGCTTTCTTT.

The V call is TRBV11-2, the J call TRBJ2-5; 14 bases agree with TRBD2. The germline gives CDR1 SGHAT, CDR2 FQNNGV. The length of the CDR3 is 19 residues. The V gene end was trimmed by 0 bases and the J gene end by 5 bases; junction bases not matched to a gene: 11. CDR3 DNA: TGTGCCAGCAGCTTAGAGAAAAGACTAGCGGGGGGGCAACGGGAGACCCAGTACTTC. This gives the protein CASSLEKRLAGGQRETQYF.

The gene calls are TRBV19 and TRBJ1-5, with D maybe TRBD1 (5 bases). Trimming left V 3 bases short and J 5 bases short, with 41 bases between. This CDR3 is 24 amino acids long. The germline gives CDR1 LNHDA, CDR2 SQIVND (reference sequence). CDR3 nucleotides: TGTGCCAGTAGTATGATTTCCCGCGGGGGAAGCGGTCTTGTCGACCCCGCGATATATCAGCCCCAGCATTTT. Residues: CASSMISRGGSGLVDPAIYQPQHF. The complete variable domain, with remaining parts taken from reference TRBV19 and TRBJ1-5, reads DGGITQSPKYLFRKEGQNVTLSCEQNLNHDAMYWYRQDPGQGLRLIYYSQIVNDFQKGDIAEGYSVSREKKESFPLTVTSAQKNPTAFYLCASSMISRGGSGLVDPAIYQPQHFGDGTRLSIL.

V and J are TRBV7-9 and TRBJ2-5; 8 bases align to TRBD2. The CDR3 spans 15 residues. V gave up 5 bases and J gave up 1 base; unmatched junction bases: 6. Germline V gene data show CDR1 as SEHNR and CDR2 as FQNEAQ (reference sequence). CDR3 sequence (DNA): TGTGCCAGCAGCCCGACCCGGGGGGGCCAAGAGACCCAGTACTTC. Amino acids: CASSPTRGGQETQYF.

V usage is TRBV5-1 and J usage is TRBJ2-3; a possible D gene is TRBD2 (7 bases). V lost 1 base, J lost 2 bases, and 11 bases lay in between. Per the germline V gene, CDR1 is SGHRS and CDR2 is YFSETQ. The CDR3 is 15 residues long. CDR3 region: CASSLSGGATDTQYF. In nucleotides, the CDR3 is TGCGCCAGCAGCTTGAGTGGGGGGGCCACAGATACGCAGTATTTT.

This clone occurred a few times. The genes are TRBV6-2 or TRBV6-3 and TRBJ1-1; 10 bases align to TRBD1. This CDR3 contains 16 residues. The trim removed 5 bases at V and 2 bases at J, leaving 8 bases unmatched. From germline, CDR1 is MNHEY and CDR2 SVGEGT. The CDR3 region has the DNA TGTGCCAGCAGTCCCCAATGGGACAGGGGAAACACTGAAGCTTTCTTT. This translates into CASSPQWDRGNTEAFF.